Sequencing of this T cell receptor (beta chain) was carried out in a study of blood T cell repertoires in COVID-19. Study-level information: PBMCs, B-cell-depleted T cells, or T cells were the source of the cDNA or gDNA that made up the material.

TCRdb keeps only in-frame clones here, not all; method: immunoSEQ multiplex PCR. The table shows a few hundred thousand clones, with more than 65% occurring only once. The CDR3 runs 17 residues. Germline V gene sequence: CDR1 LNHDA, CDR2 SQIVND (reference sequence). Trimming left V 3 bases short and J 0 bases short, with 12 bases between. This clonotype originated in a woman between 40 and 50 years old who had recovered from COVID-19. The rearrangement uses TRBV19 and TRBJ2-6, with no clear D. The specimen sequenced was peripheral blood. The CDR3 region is CASSIQSVSSGANVLTF. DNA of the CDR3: TGTGCCAGTAGTATCCAGTCAGTTTCCTCTGGGGCCAACGTCCTGACTTTC.